These 26 T cell receptor beta chains share one sample of origin, sequenced in a study of cytomegalovirus exposure and HLA in healthy donors. The PCR ran on 60 Vbeta and 13 Jbeta primers. The assay was immunoSEQ multiplex PCR, and TCRdb's table has in-frame clones only and misses some. The sample holds approximately 88,000 clones; 76% are singletons and the top ten take roughly 1.3%. Sequenced: PBMCs. All receptors derive from a male donor in good health and CMV-seronegative.

The J gene is TRBJ1-1, the V gene TRBV5-6; unclear D gene. The CDR3 has 15 amino acids. V lost 2 bases and J 0 bases, leaving 11 bases between the germline ends. Germline assignment: CDR1 SGHDT and CDR2 YYEEEE. CDR3 sequence: CASSFGPTLNTEAFF. For the CDR3, the DNA is TGTGCCAGCAGCTTTGGGCCTACTCTGAACACTGAAGCTTTCTTT.

The table lists this clone with a count of one. The J gene is TRBJ2-3, the V gene TRBV27; 8 bases line up with TRBD1. Germline CDR1 and CDR2: MNHEY and SMNVEV (reference sequence). Germline trimming cut 10 bases from V and 1 base from J; bases unmatched to any gene: 4. The CDR3 covers 13 residues. The CDR3 DNA is TGTGCCAACATGACAGGGGGCACAGATACGCAGTATTTT. This encodes CANMTGGTDTQYF.

This clone turned up a few times. V usage is TRBV30 and J usage is TRBJ1-1, with D uncertain. Germline loops: CDR1 GTSNPN, CDR2 SVGIG (reference sequence). V gave up 3 bases and J gave up 6 bases, with 8 bases separating them. This CDR3 has 11 amino acids. This chain's CDR3 is CAWRRVSEAFF. CDR3 coding DNA: TGTGCCTGGAGACGAGTCTCTGAAGCTTTCTTT.

The rearrangement links TRBV19 to TRBJ1-1; D remains unclear. Germline V gene lookup returns CDR1 LNHDA and CDR2 SQIVND (reference sequence). The CDR3 runs to 12 residues. CDR3 coding DNA: TGTGCTAGTGCTACGGGAGGCAGTCCGGCTTTCTTT. It is translated as CASATGGSPAFF.

This rearrangement joins TRBV19 to TRBJ2-5; tentatively, D is TRBD1 (5 bases). V lost 4 bases and J 2 bases, leaving 11 bases between the germline ends. Per the germline V gene, CDR1 is LNHDA and CDR2 is SQIVND (reference sequence). The CDR3 has 14 residues. Here the CDR3 reads CASSSFGQQETQYF. The CDR3, as DNA: TGTGCCAGTAGTAGCTTCGGACAACAAGAGACCCAGTACTTC.

The chain has TRBV7-2 and TRBJ2-5, with 7 nucleotides matching TRBD1. The ends lost 9 bases at V and 1 base at J; junction bases unmatched: 8. This CDR3 is built from 14 residues. From germline, CDR1 is SGHTA and CDR2 FQGNSA. CDR3 protein: CASLTQGVQETQYF. In DNA form, the CDR3 reads TGTGCCAGTTTGACTCAGGGGGTCCAAGAGACCCAGTACTTC.

A note on this clone: The same CDR3 can be traced to other DNA sequences in this sample. This chain links TRBV19 with TRBJ1-5; the match to TRBD1 covers 12 bases. There are 16 residues in the CDR3. Germline V gene sequence: CDR1 LNHDA, CDR2 SQIVND (reference sequence). Trimming took 9 bases from V and 6 from J; bases not matched to a gene: 12. DNA for the CDR3: TGTGCCAGCAGTGACTGGGACAGGGGGCGCGCTCAGCCCCAGCATTTT. Translating it yields CASSDWDRGRAQPQHF.

The chain recombines TRBV28 with TRBJ1-2; D might be TRBD1 (5 bases). Trimming shortened V by 8 bases and J by 6 bases, and 16 bases separated the two germline ends. The CDR3 is made up of 13 amino acids. In germline, CDR1 is MDHEN, CDR2 SYDVKM. This CDR3 is CASGLLGGNGYTF. CDR3 bases: TGTGCCAGCGGCCTGTTGGGGGGAAATGGCTACACCTTC.

There are a few counts of this clone. CDR3 protein: CASSPRIAADTQYF. The CDR3 DNA reads as TGCGCCAGCAGCCCCCGTATAGCCGCAGATACGCAGTATTTT. The chain carries TRBV4-3 and TRBJ2-3; no reliable D call. The CDR3 length is 14 residues. The V gene's germline CDR1 is LGHNA and CDR2 YSLEER. V dropped 4 bases and J dropped 4 bases, with 12 bases sitting between them.

This clone was seen a few times. The chain recombines TRBV28 with TRBJ1-6; possible D gene TRBD1, 6 bases. The CDR3 loop spans 14 amino acids. Per germline, CDR1 MDHEN and CDR2 SYDVKM. V was clipped by 8 bases and J by 5 bases, with 13 bases between them. For the CDR3, the DNA is TGTGCCAGCTACCAGGGGATCCATAATTCACCCCTCCACTTT. It codes for CASYQGIHNSPLHF. Filled out from reference TRBV28 and TRBJ1-6, the complete variable domain reads DVKVTQSSRYLVKRTGEKVFLECVQDMDHENMFWYRQDPGLGLRLIYFSYDVKMKEKGDIPEGYSVSREKKERFSLILESASTNQTSMYLCASYQGIHNSPLHFGNGTRLTVT.

This chain links TRBV28 with TRBJ1-5; weak D call: TRBD1 (6 bases). CDR1 and CDR2 (germline): MDHEN, SYDVKM. The CDR3 is made up of 12 amino acids. V was clipped by 2 bases and J by 9 bases, with 8 bases between them. The CDR3 region has the DNA TGTGCCAGCAGTTTACTGGACAGGCCCCAGCATTTT. It is translated as CASSLLDRPQHF.

This clone appeared a few times. The V and J genes are TRBV9 and TRBJ1-2; no reliable D call. Between the trimmed V and J ends, which lost 3 bases and 9 bases, there was a span of 15 bases. There are 13 residues in the CDR3. Germline V gene data show CDR1 as SGDLS and CDR2 as YYNGEE. CDR3 amino acids: CASSGPPSLRYTF. The CDR3 region has the DNA TGTGCCAGCAGCGGCCCCCCTTCCCTACGCTACACCTTC.

This chain uses TRBV2 with TRBJ1-2; D not certain. This CDR3 has 12 residues. Germline V gives CDR1 SNHLY, CDR2 FYNNEI. The V gene lost 5 bases and the J gene lost 8 bases, with 12 bases spanning the gap. As DNA, the CDR3 is TGTGCCAGCAGTCCTTCGGGCGGGGGCTACACCTTC. Its translation: CASSPSGGGYTF. Full variable domain (outside the CDR3, taken from reference TRBV2 and TRBJ1-2): EPEVTQTPSHQVTQMGQEVILRCVPISNHLYFYWYRQILGQKVEFLVSFYNNEISEKSEIFDDQFSVERPDGSNFTLKIRSTKLEDSAMYFCASSPSGGGYTFGSGTRLTVV.

This chain links TRBV5-1 with TRBJ2-1; 12 nucleotides align to TRBD2. Trimming cost V 3 bases and J 0 bases; bases outside gene matches: 7. CDR3 length: 18 amino acids. The germline V gene has CDR1 SGHRS and CDR2 YFSETQ. CDR3 in amino acids: CASSWTSGAPSSYNEQFF. CDR3 nucleotide sequence: TGCGCCAGCAGCTGGACTAGCGGGGCCCCGAGCTCCTACAATGAGCAGTTCTTC.

V is TRBV9 and J is TRBJ2-6; 11 bases are shared with TRBD1. Per the germline V gene, CDR1 is SGDLS and CDR2 is YYNGEE. The CDR3 is 17 amino acids. V shed 4 bases, J shed 3 bases, and the junction held 6 bases outside the gene matches. The CDR3 bases are TGTGCCAGCAGCTCCGGACAGGGGGCGTATGGGGCCAACGTCCTGACTTTC. Residues: CASSSGQGAYGANVLTF.

The chain carries TRBV5-4 and TRBJ2-5; D is possibly TRBD2 (6 bases). The CDR3 is 14 amino acids. The germline V and J ends were trimmed by 3 bases and 3 bases, with 12 bases remaining between them. CDR1 and CDR2 (germline): SGHNT, YYREEE (reference sequence). CDR3: CASSSPRGEETQYF. The CDR3 DNA reads TGTGCCAGCAGCTCTCCCCGCGGGGAAGAGACCCAGTACTTC.

The rearrangement links TRBV6-6 to TRBJ1-4; 7 bases match TRBD1. The ends lost 6 bases at V and 4 bases at J; junction bases unmatched: 8. Germline loops: CDR1 MNHNY, CDR2 SVGAGI (reference sequence). The CDR3 runs 15 residues. The chain's CDR3 is CASRDPGQNNEKLFF. The CDR3 DNA sequence: TGTGCCAGCAGAGACCCGGGACAGAATAATGAAAAACTGTTTTTT.

This clone was counted only a few times. The chain is built from TRBV5-1 and TRBJ2-7; 8 nucleotides line up with TRBD2. Germline trimming cut 3 bases from V and 2 bases from J; bases unmatched to any gene: 7. This CDR3 comprises 15 residues. Germline values: CDR1 SGHRS, CDR2 YFSETQ. The CDR3 spells CASSWGLGATYEQYF. CDR3 bases: TGCGCCAGCAGCTGGGGACTAGGCGCTACCTACGAGCAGTACTTC. Looking up the rest from reference TRBV5-1 and TRBJ2-7 gives the full variable domain: KAGVTQTPRYLIKTRGQQVTLSCSPISGHRSVSWYQQTPGQGLQFLFEYFSETQRNKGNFPGRFSGRQFSNSRSEMNVSTLELGDSALYLCASSWGLGATYEQYFGPGTRLTVT.

The rearrangement uses TRBV10-3 and TRBJ1-5; D perhaps matches TRBD1 (6 bases). Germline V gene lookup returns CDR1 ENHRY and CDR2 SYGVKD. V lost 10 bases and J lost 5, with 15 bases in between. The CDR3 is made up of 13 amino acids. This CDR3 reads CATGRDNDQPQHF. The CDR3 DNA follows: TGTGCCACCGGCCGGGACAACGATCAGCCCCAGCATTTT.

J is TRBJ2-1 and V is TRBV5-8, with 7 bases fitting TRBD2. This CDR3 has 15 residues. Germline CDR1 is SGHTS and CDR2 is YDEGEE. V lost 6 bases, J lost 0 bases, and 6 bases stayed unmatched. The CDR3, as DNA: TGTGCCAGCACCCGCGGGGGATCCTCCTACAATGAGCAGTTCTTC. This gives the protein CASTRGGSSYNEQFF.

The J gene is TRBJ2-3, the V gene TRBV6-4, with 7 bases lining up with TRBD2. J gave up 0 bases and V 2 bases, and 2 bases lay outside the gene matches. CDR1 and CDR2 (germline): MRHNA, SNTAGT. The CDR3 is made up of 15 amino acids. This CDR3 reads CASSDGAGSTDTQYF. CDR3 bases: TGTGCCAGCAGTGACGGAGCGGGGAGCACAGATACGCAGTATTTT.

This chain links TRBV4-1 with TRBJ2-7, with 10 nucleotides matching TRBD2. The CDR3 has 16 amino acids. Per the germline V gene, CDR1 is MGHRA and CDR2 is YSYEKL. Trimming took 0 bases from V and 6 from J; bases not matched to a gene: 8. This chain's CDR3 is CASSQEPSGGRGEQYF. DNA of the CDR3: TGCGCCAGCAGCCAAGAACCTAGCGGGGGTCGGGGCGAGCAGTACTTC.

This chain connects TRBV10-1 to TRBJ2-5, with D unresolved. Trimming stripped 0 bases from V and 4 bases from J, with 9 bases between. The CDR3 covers 14 residues. Germline V CDR1 and CDR2: WNHNN, SYGVQD (reference sequence). The DNA for the CDR3 is TGCGCCAGCAGTGAGTCGGGCAGCTTAGAGACCCAGTACTTC. Translation gives CASSESGSLETQYF.

The gene calls are TRBV13 and TRBJ2-1, with 7 bases lining up with TRBD2. Germline trimming cut 4 bases from V and 8 bases from J; bases unmatched to any gene: 5. Germline CDR1 and CDR2: PRHDT and FYEKMQ (reference sequence). The CDR3 length is 13 residues. CDR3 amino acids: CASSSGGFDEQFF. The CDR3 DNA follows: TGTGCCAGCAGCTCCGGGGGGTTCGATGAGCAGTTCTTC.

The chain links TRBV11-3 to TRBJ2-5; the match to TRBD2 covers 10 bases. The CDR3 spans 16 residues. V lost 3 bases and J lost 4; bases outside the gene matches: 8. Germline V gene data show CDR1 as SGHNT and CDR2 as YENEEA. The chain's CDR3 is CASSFGSGGAGETQYF. CDR3 nucleotides: TGTGCCAGCAGCTTTGGCAGCGGGGGGGCCGGAGAGACCCAGTACTTC.

This clone was found once. The chain employs TRBV28 and TRBJ2-7; TRBD1 aligns across 8 bases. The germline gives CDR1 MDHEN, CDR2 SYDVKM. The ends lost 8 bases at V and 1 base at J; junction bases unmatched: 7. The CDR3 sequence is 14 residues long. In nucleotides, the CDR3 is TGTGCCAGCGAACGGACAGGGAGGTCCTACGAGCAGTACTTC. This gives the protein CASERTGRSYEQYF.